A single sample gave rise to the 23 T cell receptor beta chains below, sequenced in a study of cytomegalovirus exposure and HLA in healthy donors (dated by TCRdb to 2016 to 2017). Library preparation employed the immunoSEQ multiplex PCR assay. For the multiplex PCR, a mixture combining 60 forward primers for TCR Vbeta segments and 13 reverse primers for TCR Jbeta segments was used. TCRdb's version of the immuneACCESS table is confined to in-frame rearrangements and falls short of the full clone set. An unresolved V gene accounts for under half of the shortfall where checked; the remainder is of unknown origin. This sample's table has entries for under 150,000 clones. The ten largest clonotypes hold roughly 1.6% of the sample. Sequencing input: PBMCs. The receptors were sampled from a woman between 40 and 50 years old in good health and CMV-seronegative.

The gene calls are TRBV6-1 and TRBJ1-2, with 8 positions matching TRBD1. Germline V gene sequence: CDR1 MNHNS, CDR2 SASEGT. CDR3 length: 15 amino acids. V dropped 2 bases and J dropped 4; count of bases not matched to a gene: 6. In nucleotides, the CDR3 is TGTGCCAGCAGTGAAAGTAGAGGACAGGGCTATGGCTACACCTTC. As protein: CASSESRGQGYGYTF.

CDR3 in amino acids: CASGGAGEAKNIQYF. DNA of the CDR3: TGTGCCAGCGGGGGCGCGGGGGAAGCCAAAAACATTCAGTACTTC. The genes are TRBV6-1 and TRBJ2-4, with D possibly being TRBD2 (7 bases). Trimming shortened V by 8 bases and J by 0 bases, and 14 bases separated the two germline ends. The CDR3 totals 15 residues. Germline-derived CDR1 and CDR2 are MNHNS and SASEGT.

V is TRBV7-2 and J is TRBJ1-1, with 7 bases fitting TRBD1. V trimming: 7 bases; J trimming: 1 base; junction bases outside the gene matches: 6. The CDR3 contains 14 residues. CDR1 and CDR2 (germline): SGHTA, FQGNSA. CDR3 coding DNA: TGTGCCAGCACTAGGGACAGAAAGAACACTGAAGCTTTCTTT. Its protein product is CASTRDRKNTEAFF.

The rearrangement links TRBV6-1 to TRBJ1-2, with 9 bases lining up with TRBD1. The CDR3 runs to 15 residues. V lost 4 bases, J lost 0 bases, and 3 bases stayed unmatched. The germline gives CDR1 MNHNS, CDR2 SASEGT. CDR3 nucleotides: TGTGCCAGCAGTGTGGGACAGGGAGCTAACTATGGCTACACCTTC. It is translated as CASSVGQGANYGYTF.

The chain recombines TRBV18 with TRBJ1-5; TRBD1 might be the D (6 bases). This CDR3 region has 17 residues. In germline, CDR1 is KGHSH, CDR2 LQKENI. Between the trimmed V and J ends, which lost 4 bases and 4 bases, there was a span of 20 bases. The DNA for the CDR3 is TGTGCCAGCTCACTTAGGGGGAATGTTGAGGGGAATCAGCCCCAGCATTTT. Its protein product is CASSLRGNVEGNQPQHF.

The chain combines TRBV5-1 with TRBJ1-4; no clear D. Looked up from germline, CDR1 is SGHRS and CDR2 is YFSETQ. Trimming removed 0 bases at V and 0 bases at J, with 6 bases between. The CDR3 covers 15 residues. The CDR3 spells CASSLGAATNEKLFF. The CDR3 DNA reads TGCGCCAGCAGCTTGGGGGCAGCAACTAATGAAAAACTGTTTTTT.

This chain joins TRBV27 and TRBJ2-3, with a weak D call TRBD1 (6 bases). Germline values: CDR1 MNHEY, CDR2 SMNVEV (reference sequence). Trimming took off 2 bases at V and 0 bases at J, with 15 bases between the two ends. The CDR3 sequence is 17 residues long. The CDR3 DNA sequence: TGTGCCAGCAGTTTACAGGGCGAGGGACAAAGCACAGATACGCAGTATTTT. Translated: CASSLQGEGQSTDTQYF.

The CDR3, as DNA: TGTGCCACCCTCTATGCCAGGTCAGGGGTCGCCTATGGCTACACCTTC. This encodes CATLYARSGVAYGYTF. The V and J genes are TRBV10-3 and TRBJ1-2, with D possibly matching TRBD1 (6 bases). The CDR3 totals 16 residues. The ends were cut back, 10 bases at V and 4 bases at J, with 25 bases in the middle. CDR1 is ENHRY and CDR2 is SYGVKD in the germline V gene.

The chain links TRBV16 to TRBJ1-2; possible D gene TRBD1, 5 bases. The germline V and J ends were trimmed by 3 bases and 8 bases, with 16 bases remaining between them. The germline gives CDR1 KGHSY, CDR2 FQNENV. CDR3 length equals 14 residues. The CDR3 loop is CASSQGRGSSGYTF. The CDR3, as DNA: TGTGCCAGCAGCCAGGGGCGGGGCTCTAGCGGCTACACCTTC.

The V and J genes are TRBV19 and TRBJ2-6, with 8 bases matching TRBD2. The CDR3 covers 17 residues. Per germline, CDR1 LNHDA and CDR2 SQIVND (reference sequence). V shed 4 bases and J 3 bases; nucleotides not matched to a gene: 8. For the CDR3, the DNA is TGTGCCAGTAGTAGGGGACTAGTAGATATTGGGGCCAACGTCCTGACTTTC. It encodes CASSRGLVDIGANVLTF.

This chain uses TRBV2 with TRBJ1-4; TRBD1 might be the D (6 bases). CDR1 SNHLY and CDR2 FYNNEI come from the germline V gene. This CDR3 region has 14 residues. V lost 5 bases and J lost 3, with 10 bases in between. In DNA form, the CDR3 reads TGTGCCAGCAGTAACAGGGCCGCTAATGAAAAACTGTTTTTT. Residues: CASSNRAANEKLFF.

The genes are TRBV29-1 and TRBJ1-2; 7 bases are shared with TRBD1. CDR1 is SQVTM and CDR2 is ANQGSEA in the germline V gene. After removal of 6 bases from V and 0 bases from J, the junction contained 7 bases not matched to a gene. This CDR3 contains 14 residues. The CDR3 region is CSVRGTVSNYGYTF. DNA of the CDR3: TGCAGCGTCCGAGGGACAGTCTCTAACTATGGCTACACCTTC.

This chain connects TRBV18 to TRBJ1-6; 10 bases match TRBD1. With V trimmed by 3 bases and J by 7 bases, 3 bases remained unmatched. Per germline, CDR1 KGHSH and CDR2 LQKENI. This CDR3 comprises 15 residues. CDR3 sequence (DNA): TGTGCCAGCTCACCGCCGGGACAGGGGAATTCACCCCTCCACTTT. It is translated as CASSPPGQGNSPLHF.

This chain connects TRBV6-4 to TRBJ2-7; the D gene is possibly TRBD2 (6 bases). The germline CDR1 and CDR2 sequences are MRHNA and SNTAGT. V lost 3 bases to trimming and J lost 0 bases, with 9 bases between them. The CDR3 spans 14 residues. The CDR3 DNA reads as TGTGCCAGCAGTGAAAAGGAGGGCTCCTACGAGCAGTACTTC. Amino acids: CASSEKEGSYEQYF.

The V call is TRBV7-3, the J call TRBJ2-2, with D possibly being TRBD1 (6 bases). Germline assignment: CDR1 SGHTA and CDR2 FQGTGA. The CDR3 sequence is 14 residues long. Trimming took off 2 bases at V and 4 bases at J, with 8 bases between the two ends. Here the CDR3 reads CASSLDRTTGELFF. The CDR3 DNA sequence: TGTGCCAGCAGCTTAGACAGGACCACCGGGGAGCTGTTTTTT. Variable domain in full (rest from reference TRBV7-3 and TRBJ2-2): GAGVSQTPSNKVTEKGKYVELRCDPISGHTALYWYRQSLGQGPEFLIYFQGTGAADDSGLPNDRFFAVRPEGSVSTLKIQRTERGDSAVYLCASSLDRTTGELFFGEGSRLTVL.

The CDR3 coding sequence is TGTGCCAGCTCACCACTTCGACAGGGCCCGTATAATGAAAAACTGTTTTTT. Translating gives CASSPLRQGPYNEKLFF. The V and J genes are TRBV18 and TRBJ1-4, with 7 bases that match TRBD1. The ends lost 1 base at V and 4 bases at J; junction bases unmatched: 9. CDR1 and CDR2 from the germline V gene are KGHSH and LQKENI. There are 17 residues in the CDR3. Based on the CDR3 plus reference TRBV18 and TRBJ1-4, the full variable domain is NAGVMQNPRHLVRRRGQEARLRCSPMKGHSHVYWYRQLPEEGLKFMVYLQKENIIDESGMPKERFSAEFPKEGPSILRIQQVVRGDSAAYFCASSPLRQGPYNEKLFFGSGTQLSVL.

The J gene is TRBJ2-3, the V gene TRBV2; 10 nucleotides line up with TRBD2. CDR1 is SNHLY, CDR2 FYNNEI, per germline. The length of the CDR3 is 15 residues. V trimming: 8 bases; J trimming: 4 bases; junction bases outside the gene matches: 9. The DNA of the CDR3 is TGTGCCAGCGGGTATTCCAGCGGGGGGGCAGATACGCAGTATTTT. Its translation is CASGYSSGGADTQYF.

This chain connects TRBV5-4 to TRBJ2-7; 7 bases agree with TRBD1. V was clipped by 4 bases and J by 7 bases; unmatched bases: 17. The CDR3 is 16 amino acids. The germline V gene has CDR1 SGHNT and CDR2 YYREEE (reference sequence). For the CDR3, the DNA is TGTGCCAGCAGCCCCCCGGGACAGTCCCCCCTGAAGGAGCAGTACTTC. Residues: CASSPPGQSPLKEQYF.

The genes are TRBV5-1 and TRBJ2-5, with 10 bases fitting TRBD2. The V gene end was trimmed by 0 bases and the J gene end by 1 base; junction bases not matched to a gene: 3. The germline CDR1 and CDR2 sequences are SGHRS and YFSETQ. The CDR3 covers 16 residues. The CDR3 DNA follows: TGCGCCAGCAGCTTGGGCACTAGCGGGGCCCAAGAGACCCAGTACTTC. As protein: CASSLGTSGAQETQYF.

The CDR3 DNA sequence: TGCGCCAGCAGCCAAGATCGGGAGGAAGTCGTGGACACCATATATTTT. Translating it yields CASSQDREEVVDTIYF. The V call is TRBV4-1, the J call TRBJ1-3; D is uncertain. CDR3 length: 16 amino acids. Between the trimmed V and J ends, which lost 0 bases and 8 bases, there was a span of 17 bases. Germline CDR1 and CDR2: MGHRA and YSYEKL.

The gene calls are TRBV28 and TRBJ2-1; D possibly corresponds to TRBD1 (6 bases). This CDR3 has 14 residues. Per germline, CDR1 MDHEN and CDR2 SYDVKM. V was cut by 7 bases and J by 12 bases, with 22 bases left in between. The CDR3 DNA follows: TGTGCCAGCATTACTCAGGGGCGACAGTCAAGGCAGTTCTTC. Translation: CASITQGRQSRQFF.

DNA of the CDR3: TGTGCCAGCAGCTTACGGGCTAGCGGGCTCTCCTACAATGAGCAGTTCTTC. Translation gives CASSLRASGLSYNEQFF. The chain couples TRBV7-2 to TRBJ2-1, with 8 bases lining up with TRBD2. Trimming at V came to 2 bases and at J to 0 bases, leaving 6 bases not matched to a gene. The CDR3 length is 17 residues. Germline CDR1 reads SGHTA; CDR2 reads FQGNSA.

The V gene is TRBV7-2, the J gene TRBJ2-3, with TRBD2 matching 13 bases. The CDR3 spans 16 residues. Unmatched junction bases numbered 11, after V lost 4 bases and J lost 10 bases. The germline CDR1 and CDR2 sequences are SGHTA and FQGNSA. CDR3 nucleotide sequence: TGTGCCAGCAGCTCCCTAGGCCCGGGGACTAGCGGGGCGCAGTATTTT. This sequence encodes CASSSLGPGTSGAQYF.